This T cell receptor (beta chain) was sequenced in a study of cytomegalovirus exposure and HLA in healthy donors. Study-level information: An early data release held around 80 million unique TCRs from HLA-typed donors.

Primers for the PCR totalled 60 Vbeta and 13 Jbeta. The data were produced by immunoSEQ multiplex PCR, yet TCRdb's version contains in-frame clones alone and is incomplete. The repertoire holds roughly 150,000 clones, with about four fifths as singletons. Findings and caveats of the study: Later examination showed HLA-associated TCR beta chains had greater clonal expansion than equally common others. Later analysis showed most CMV-associated TCR beta chains appearing HLA-restricted. Earlier results showed most TCR beta V segments being productive about 87% or about 30% of the time.

The CDR3 has 13 residues. Per germline, CDR1 MDHEN and CDR2 SYDVKM. Trimming pared 5 bases from V and 4 bases from J, leaving 11 bases between. With respect to this clone: Its antigen remains unknown.

The specimen sequenced was PBMCs. The receptor comes from a man aged 25-45 years in good health. This sequence joins TRBV28 and TRBJ1-1; no clear D. CDR3 bases: TGTGCCAGCAGTGTAATGCGGGGCACTGAAGCTTTCTTT. Translation gives CASSVMRGTEAFF.